These 22 T cell receptor beta chains were all obtained from the same sample, sequenced in a study of CD8 T cells in Susac syndrome. An amount of RNA that ranged from roughly 0.5 to 1 ug was reverse transcribed with random hexamers. TCRdb independently ran MiXCR on the immunoSEQ multiplex PCR reads; one entry per CDR3 protein. The sample lists about 190,000 distinct CDR3 sequences, roughly 95% occurring once. Sequencing input: CD4+ T cells from PBMCs. The receptors stem from a human donor in good health.

The genes are TRBV30 and TRBJ1-5; D possibly corresponds to TRBD1 (5 bases). This CDR3 has 16 amino acids. Germline values: CDR1 GTSNPN, CDR2 SVGIG (reference sequence). With 0 bases removed from V and 0 bases from J, the gap between germline ends came to 12 bases. Written as DNA, the CDR3 is TGTGCCTGGAGTGTGGCAGGGCTGTATAGCAATCAGCCCCAGCATTTT. It translates to CAWSVAGLYSNQPQHF.

This clonotype was counted a single time. The gene calls are TRBV9 and TRBJ1-2, with unresolved D. The CDR3 totals 12 residues. Germline V CDR1 and CDR2: SGDLS, YYNGEE. V was pared by 4 bases and J by 2 bases, with 6 bases between. The CDR3 sequence is CASSTDNYGYTF. DNA for the CDR3: TGTGCCAGCAGCACAGACAACTATGGCTACACCTTC. The variable domain in full, with the rest retrieved from reference TRBV9 and TRBJ1-2, is DSGVTQTPKHLITATGQRVTLRCSPRSGDLSVYWYQQSLDQGLQFLIQYYNGEERAKGNILERFSAQQFPDLHSELNLSSLELGDSALYFCASSTDNYGYTFGSGTRLTVV.

V is TRBV27 and J is TRBJ1-5; D is perhaps TRBD1 (5 bases). Germline V gene lookup returns CDR1 MNHEY and CDR2 SMNVEV (reference sequence). This CDR3 comprises 13 residues. Between the trimmed V and J ends, which lost 5 bases and 7 bases, there was a span of 12 bases. CDR3 residues: CASSRKRDQPQHF. The CDR3 coding sequence is TGTGCCAGCAGTCGTAAACGGGACCAGCCCCAGCATTTT.

The chain has TRBV12-3 or TRBV12-4 and TRBJ2-3, with 7 bases matching TRBD1. Unmatched junction bases numbered 6, after V lost 6 bases and J lost 3 bases. There are 14 residues in the CDR3. The CDR3 nucleotides are TGTGCCAGCAGAGACAGGGAGAGGACAGATACGCAGTATTTT. It translates to CASRDRERTDTQYF.

The CDR3 reads CASSPSGSAKTQYF. The CDR3 DNA follows: TGTGCCAGCAGCCCTAGCGGGAGTGCTAAGACCCAGTACTTC. The chain has TRBV28 and TRBJ2-5; TRBD2 aligns across 10 bases. The CDR3 contains 14 residues. Per germline, CDR1 MDHEN and CDR2 SYDVKM. Germline trimming cut 6 bases from V and 6 bases from J; bases unmatched to any gene: 7.

The rearrangement uses TRBV30 and TRBJ1-5; D is perhaps TRBD1 (5 bases). The CDR3 length is 14 residues. Germline loops: CDR1 GTSNPN, CDR2 SVGIG (reference sequence). Deletions cut 4 bases from V and 7 bases from J, with 17 bases between. The CDR3 is CAWNGGNNEQPQHF. CDR3 bases: TGTGCCTGGAACGGGGGGAACAATGAGCAGCCCCAGCATTTT.

This chain uses TRBV27 with TRBJ2-1; D is uncertain. Germline V gene data show CDR1 as MNHEY and CDR2 as SMNVEV (reference sequence). The CDR3 has 14 amino acids. With 0 bases removed from V and 4 bases from J, the gap between germline ends came to 7 bases. Written as DNA, the CDR3 is TGTGCCAGCAGTTTATCGGTCTTGTACAATGAGCAGTTCTTC. Protein: CASSLSVLYNEQFF.

This clonotype has a single count. V usage is TRBV20-1 and J usage is TRBJ1-1; possibly TRBD1 for D (5 bases). CDR3 length equals 13 residues. CDR1 and CDR2 (germline): DFQATT, SNEGSKA (reference sequence). V lost 5 bases, J lost 3 bases, and 13 bases lay in between. The CDR3 DNA sequence: TGCAGTGCTCCGGTCGCCAGGGACACTGAAGCTTTCTTT. As protein: CSAPVARDTEAFF.

V usage is TRBV11-2 and J usage is TRBJ2-2, with 8 nucleotides matching TRBD2. Germline V lookup: CDR1 SGHAT, CDR2 FQNNGV. V lost 1 base, J lost 4 bases, and 5 bases stayed unmatched. The CDR3 spans 16 residues. The DNA of the CDR3 is TGTGCCAGCAGCTTAGCCCTCGGGGGGGGCACCGGGGAGCTGTTTTTT. Its protein product is CASSLALGGGTGELFF. Complete variable domain (other parts from reference TRBV11-2 and TRBJ2-2): EAGVAQSPRYKIIEKRQSVAFWCNPISGHATLYWYQQILGQGPKLLIQFQNNGVVDDSQLPKDRFSAERLKGVDSTLKIQPAKLEDSAVYLCASSLALGGGTGELFFGEGSRLTVL.

The chain combines TRBV29-1 with TRBJ2-7; D is perhaps TRBD1 or TRBD2 (5 bases each). CDR1 and CDR2 (germline): SQVTM, ANQGSEA. This CDR3 has 12 amino acids. The ends were cut back, 3 bases at V and 5 bases at J, with 11 bases in the middle. This CDR3 is CSVDGQGDEQYF. As DNA, the CDR3 is TGCAGCGTTGACGGTCAGGGAGACGAGCAGTACTTC.

The genes are TRBV24-1 and TRBJ1-2, with D maybe TRBD1 (5 bases). CDR1 and CDR2 (germline): KGHDR, SFDVKD. The V end lost 3 bases, the J end lost 1 base, and 8 bases lay between the germline ends. The CDR3 sequence is 14 residues long. The CDR3 region has the DNA TGTGCCACCAGTGATCCGACAGATAACTATGGCTACACCTTC. Translation: CATSDPTDNYGYTF.

The rearrangement uses TRBV29-1 and TRBJ2-7; no firm D call. The ends were cut back, 2 bases at V and 3 bases at J, with 14 bases in the middle. This CDR3 contains 14 residues. CDR1 is SQVTM, CDR2 ANQGSEA, per germline. DNA for the CDR3: TGCAGCGTTGAACTACCCCACGAGAGCTACGAGCAGTACTTC. It specifies CSVELPHESYEQYF.

The chain combines TRBV20-1 with TRBJ2-3, with D perhaps TRBD2 (5 bases). Germline CDR1 DFQATT, CDR2 SNEGSKA (reference sequence). CDR3 size: 17 residues. V lost 0 bases and J lost 4, with 20 bases in between. The CDR3 protein is CSARDLSGRAWADTQYF. The CDR3 region has the DNA TGCAGTGCTAGAGATCTGAGCGGTAGGGCCTGGGCAGATACGCAGTATTTT.

The chain recombines TRBV19 with TRBJ1-5; D is perhaps TRBD1 (5 bases). There are 17 residues in the CDR3. Germline V gene data show CDR1 as LNHDA and CDR2 as SQIVND (reference sequence). Between the trimmed V and J ends, which lost 8 bases and 5 bases, there was a span of 25 bases. The CDR3 loop is CASGVWAGSGFDQPQHF. DNA for the CDR3: TGTGCCAGTGGGGTCTGGGCAGGGTCTGGGTTTGATCAGCCCCAGCATTTT. The full variable domain, completed using reference TRBV19 and TRBJ1-5, is DGGITQSPKYLFRKEGQNVTLSCEQNLNHDAMYWYRQDPGQGLRLIYYSQIVNDFQKGDIAEGYSVSREKKESFPLTVTSAQKNPTAFYLCASGVWAGSGFDQPQHFGDGTRLSIL.

V and J are TRBV25-1 and TRBJ2-5; D unresolved. Germline V CDR1 and CDR2: MGHDK, SYGVNS. The CDR3 spans 12 residues. V gave up 6 bases and J gave up 9 bases, with 14 bases separating them. Written as DNA, the CDR3 is TGTGCCAGCAGCGACCCTATTGAGGCCCAGTACTTC. This translates into CASSDPIEAQYF.

This clonotype was detected a few times. The V and J genes are TRBV7-9 and TRBJ1-5; D call uncertain. Trimming shortened V by 2 bases and J by 3 bases, and 5 bases separated the two germline ends. Per germline, CDR1 SEHNR and CDR2 FQNEAQ (reference sequence). There are 13 residues in the CDR3. The CDR3 region is CASSLTSNQPQHF. In DNA form, the CDR3 reads TGTGCCAGCAGCTTAACTTCCAATCAGCCCCAGCATTTT.

The gene calls are TRBV2 and TRBJ2-5; no definite D call. V was trimmed by 7 bases and J by 2 bases, leaving 11 bases between them. The V gene's germline CDR1 is SNHLY and CDR2 FYNNEI. This CDR3 contains 13 residues. Written as DNA, the CDR3 is TGTGCCAGCATGGAAAGGGAACAAGAGACCCAGTACTTC. Residues: CASMEREQETQYF.

The chain carries TRBV19 and TRBJ2-7, with D unclear. The germline gives CDR1 LNHDA, CDR2 SQIVND (reference sequence). V lost 5 bases and J 1 base, leaving 12 bases between the germline ends. CDR3 length equals 14 residues. CDR3 coding DNA: TGTGCCAGTAGTTGGAAAATTGGTTCCTACGAGCAGTACGTC. Its protein is CASSWKIGSYEQYV.

CDR3 DNA sequence: TGTGCCAGCATTACGTCCTTCGAGCAGTACGTC. Protein: CASITSFEQYV. The chain couples TRBV25-1 to TRBJ2-7, with D hard to call. CDR3 length equals 11 residues. Germline V CDR1 and CDR2: MGHDK, SYGVNS.

In its sample, this clonotype was seen once. V gene TRBV5-4 combines with J gene TRBJ2-3; 9 bases align to TRBD2. The CDR3 length is 15 residues. Germline assignment: CDR1 SGHNT and CDR2 YYREEE (reference sequence). With V trimmed by 5 bases and J by 1 base, 5 bases remained unmatched. This CDR3 is CASSTQREGTDTQYF. The DNA for the CDR3 is TGTGCCAGCAGTACACAGCGGGAGGGCACAGATACGCAGTATTTT.

The genes are TRBV6-2 or TRBV6-3 and TRBJ2-5; D perhaps matches TRBD2 (6 bases). V was pared by 7 bases and J by 4 bases, with 7 bases between. CDR3 size: 11 residues. Per the germline V gene, CDR1 is MNHEY and CDR2 is SVGEGT. Here the CDR3 DNA reads TGTGCCAGCATGGGGGGAGAGACCCAGTACTTC. Protein product: CASMGGETQYF.

The J gene is TRBJ1-5, the V gene TRBV10-2, with TRBD1 as a possible D gene (6 bases). The CDR3 runs to 14 residues. The V gene lost 6 bases and the J gene lost 7 bases, with 16 bases spanning the gap. Germline CDR1 is WSHSY and CDR2 is SAAADI. CDR3 in DNA: TGCGCCAGCAGGCCTGGGAGGGGGGAACAGCCCCAGCATTTT. The encoded protein is CASRPGRGEQPQHF.